This T cell receptor beta chain was captured by sequencing in a study of shared clonotypes between healthy human individuals. The donors were all Caucasian adults (living in Nashville, Tennessee). This CDR3 has 15 residues. CDR1 is SGHRS, CDR2 YFSETQ, per germline. V lost 6 bases and J 5 bases, leaving 20 bases between the germline ends. This table comes from immunoSEQ multiplex PCR, and its TCRdb copy is limited to in-frame clones, with some not included. Of 85,000 to 100,000 clones in the sample, around 68% were seen once. This chain uses TRBV5-1 with TRBJ2-5; a possible D gene is TRBD1 (6 bases). The TCR sequence derives from a man aged 25-45 years in good health. Sequenced sample: memory CD8+ T cells sorted from blood. Noted subset: CD45RO+ cells pooled with CCR7-negative TemRA cells. The DNA for the CDR3 is TGCGCCAGCACCGGACAGCCGACAGCAGGCGAGACCCAGTACTTC. Protein: CASTGQPTAGETQYF.